The source of this TCR beta chain is a study of response to subunit inactivated influenza vaccine (dated by TCRdb to between 2017 and 2018). Regarding the complete study: Deep quantitative profiling of the T cell receptor repertoire was used in the study to follow responses to a trivalent subunit inactivated influenza vaccine.

The time point label, as the study defines it: around 45 days after influenza vaccine administration. Concerning this clonotype: Its antigen remains undetermined. Base qualities are not provided; no much larger clone lies one nucleotide away.

The paper as a whole reports these results and caveats: It was suggested by the authors that each seasonal influenza vaccination may recruit only a limited number of new T cells.

V loses 7 bases, J loses 0 bases, and the germline ends lie 13 bases apart. The CDR3 numbers 15 residues from cysteine through phenylalanine. Only CDR3 DNA is held: 45 bases, read in frame from base 1. CDR1 WSHSY and CDR2 SAAADI were looked up in the germline V gene. Libraries were prepared through RT-PCR. TCRdb lists the instrument as Illumina HiSeq 2500. Through fastp at Q25 and MiXCR, TCRdb rebuilt clones from the public reads, retaining in-frame beta chains. Duplicate CDR3 protein sequences are folded into a single record with the most common DNA and genes. A total of about 160,000 distinct CDR3 sequences appear in this sample, roughly 10% of them only once. The ten largest clonotypes hold around 12% of the sample.

The clonotype originates from a man aged 50 to 60 who received an inactivated influenza vaccine. Donor details come from another sample of the same person, matched by shared clones. The input for sequencing was non-naive T cells sorted from PBMCs, taken roughly 46 days after vaccination. The sample's cell subset or site label, decoded: memory T cell fraction. The V and J segments used are TRBV10-2 and TRBJ2-4, with the identity of the D gene unclear. At the DNA level, the sequence is TGCGCCAGCATTGAAGACGGAATAGCCAAAAACATTCAGTACTTC. This codes for CASIEDGIAKNIQYF.